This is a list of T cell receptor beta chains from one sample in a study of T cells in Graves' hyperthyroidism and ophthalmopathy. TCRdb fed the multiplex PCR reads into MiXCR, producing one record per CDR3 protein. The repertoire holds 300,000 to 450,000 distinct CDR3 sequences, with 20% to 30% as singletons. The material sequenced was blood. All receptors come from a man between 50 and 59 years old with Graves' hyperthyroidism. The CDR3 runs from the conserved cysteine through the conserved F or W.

cdr3_aa: CASGLPKGSTDTQYF; v_call: TRBV7-2; j_call: TRBJ2-3
cdr3_aa: CASSERAFPNEKLFF; v_call: TRBV2; j_call: TRBJ1-4
cdr3_aa: CASSSLDSYGYTF; v_call: TRBV6-5; j_call: TRBJ1-2
cdr3_aa: CASVRASGRSEQFF; v_call: TRBV2; j_call: TRBJ2-1
cdr3_aa: CASSRRTLNEQFF; v_call: TRBV12-3/TRBV12-4; j_call: TRBJ2-1
cdr3_aa: CASSYSTSGSLDTQYF; v_call: TRBV6-5; j_call: TRBJ2-3
cdr3_aa: CASSIGQGWSNEQFF; v_call: TRBV6-1; j_call: TRBJ2-1
cdr3_aa: CASLRLGKLFF; v_call: TRBV2; j_call: TRBJ1-4
cdr3_aa: CASTTDRGQRGYTF; v_call: TRBV2; j_call: TRBJ1-2
cdr3_aa: CASSLALGTSGKYNEQFF; v_call: TRBV7-6; j_call: TRBJ2-1
cdr3_aa: CASRPSGESQHEQYF; v_call: TRBV6-2/TRBV6-3; j_call: TRBJ2-7
cdr3_aa: CASSSRLAGGPTQYF; v_call: TRBV27; j_call: TRBJ2-3
cdr3_aa: CATSRVTGGTGELFF; v_call: TRBV15; j_call: TRBJ2-2
cdr3_aa: CASSSRGLAGLHTQYF; v_call: TRBV28; j_call: TRBJ2-3
cdr3_aa: CASSGEGVDEQFF; v_call: TRBV19; j_call: TRBJ2-1
cdr3_aa: CATSDPGLGSYEQFF; v_call: TRBV24-1; j_call: TRBJ2-1
cdr3_aa: CAWRSGTGTNSPLHF; v_call: TRBV30; j_call: TRBJ1-6
cdr3_aa: CASSYGLAVAEQFF; v_call: TRBV6-2/TRBV6-3; j_call: TRBJ2-1
cdr3_aa: CASRSLVRSNTEAFF; v_call: TRBV6-1; j_call: TRBJ1-1
cdr3_aa: CASSYHRVEGYGYTF; v_call: TRBV6-9; j_call: TRBJ1-2
cdr3_aa: CSAVRLAGGDTQYF; v_call: TRBV20-1; j_call: TRBJ2-3
cdr3_aa: CASSYDRDNEQFF; v_call: TRBV6-9; j_call: TRBJ2-1
cdr3_aa: CASSVGIGGDEQYF; v_call: TRBV18; j_call: TRBJ2-7
cdr3_aa: CASSISGALGYTF; v_call: TRBV19; j_call: TRBJ1-2
cdr3_aa: CASSSDTRLNTGELFF; v_call: TRBV5-7; j_call: TRBJ2-2
cdr3_aa: CASGLVWGTGTSGVNEQFF; v_call: TRBV12-5; j_call: TRBJ2-1
cdr3_aa: CSVEAGVPDTQYF; v_call: TRBV29-1; j_call: TRBJ2-3
cdr3_aa: CASSPRREPQHF; v_call: TRBV19; j_call: TRBJ1-5
cdr3_aa: CASSVLAGGTYEQYF; v_call: TRBV7-2; j_call: TRBJ2-7
cdr3_aa: CASSSPDRENQPQHF; v_call: TRBV28; j_call: TRBJ1-5
cdr3_aa: CASSLGHGLAGAGGELFF; v_call: TRBV5-1; j_call: TRBJ2-2
cdr3_aa: CASSYRTRTYNQPQHF; v_call: TRBV28; j_call: TRBJ1-5
cdr3_aa: CASSLALYNEQFF; v_call: TRBV7-3; j_call: TRBJ2-1
cdr3_aa: CSAKRGEETQYF; v_call: TRBV20-1; j_call: TRBJ2-5
cdr3_aa: CATQGVNTGELFF; v_call: TRBV24-1; j_call: TRBJ2-2
cdr3_aa: CASSYSGSGSFKTQYF; v_call: TRBV6-5; j_call: TRBJ2-5
cdr3_aa: CATSFAGVDTQYF; v_call: TRBV24-1; j_call: TRBJ2-3
cdr3_aa: CASSSLADPYNEQFF; v_call: TRBV6-9; j_call: TRBJ2-1
cdr3_aa: CSAIDGGGTSYEQYF; v_call: TRBV20-1; j_call: TRBJ2-7
cdr3_aa: CASASREVSYNEQFF; v_call: TRBV12-5; j_call: TRBJ2-1
cdr3_aa: CSVDPGAEAFF; v_call: TRBV29-1; j_call: TRBJ1-1